Reported below is one T cell receptor beta chain. Generated by immunoSEQ multiplex PCR, the TCRdb table keeps only in-frame clones and is missing some. The sample contains some 64,000 clones, about 90% of which appear only once. The CDR3 spans 17 residues. Between the trimmed V and J ends, which lost 0 bases and 4 bases, there was a span of 17 bases. The germline V gene encodes CDR1 SGHRS and CDR2 YFSETQ. This sample is part of a study of T cell changes during pregnancy in multiple sclerosis. The chain employs TRBV5-1 and TRBJ2-1, with a weak D call TRBD2 (6 bases). This TCR was sampled from a female donor with multiple sclerosis, enrolled in a pregnancy study. The sample was peripheral blood, taken in the first trimester of pregnancy. CDR3 residues: CASSLEGSGLQYNEQFF. In nucleotides, the CDR3 is TGCGCCAGCAGCTTGGAGGGTTCGGGACTTCAATACAATGAGCAGTTCTTC.